The clone carrying this T cell receptor beta chain was seen at least ten times. The antigen is undetermined. The record originates from a study of T cells after posttransplantation cyclophosphamide. Overall study findings and caveats: Recipient CMV seropositivity and CMV reactivation strongly tracked TRB clonality.

Clones were read by immunoSEQ multiplex PCR, and TCRdb kept only the in-frame ones, dropping some. The repertoire yields roughly 13,000 clones, none seen only once; the top ten contain 20% to 25%. Busulfan-fludarabine conditioning, marrow transplant, and cyclophosphamide on days +3 and +4 were administered. Unmatched junction bases numbered 5, after V lost 4 bases and J lost 2 bases. The CDR3 has 16 residues. Germline V gives CDR1 SGHRS, CDR2 YFSETQ. The sequencing here drew on PBMCs, taken 1,000 to 1,200 days after allogeneic stem cell transplant with posttransplant cyclophosphamide. The gene calls are TRBV5-1 and TRBJ2-1, with TRBD1 identical over 11 bases. This clonotype was obtained from a female patient aged 40-49 years who received an allogeneic stem cell transplant from a related donor, was CMV-positive, and had no GVHD. Some T cells may originate from the graft donor. The CDR3 nucleotides read TGCGCCAGCAGCGGGGGGACAGGGGGGACCTACAATGAGCAGTTCTTC. This codes for CASSGGTGGTYNEQFF.